The following is a T cell receptor beta chain sequence with its context. As yet, its antigen is unknown. These data belong to a study of Ad26.COV2.S vaccination and SARS-CoV-2 variants. Across the whole study: Participant was drawn from the COV1001 Ad26.COV2.S trial arm. By the intramuscular route, Ad26.COV2.S was given once, or twice 56 days apart. Study findings and constraints: Reported post-vaccination CD8+ and CD4+ T cell responses to spike showed substantial breadth.

Germline assignment: CDR1 MNHEY and CDR2 SVGAGI. The CDR3 sequence is 14 residues long. The J segment lost 7 bases and the V segment lost 3 bases, leaving 7 bases of the junction unmatched. Treatment noted: about 20 received Ad26.COV2.S at low or high dose, single or two shots; roughly five received placebo; per-sample allocation not given. On day 63 after the first injection, vaccine and placebo recipients gave samples. The method was immunoSEQ multiplex PCR; TCRdb's version includes in-frame clones alone and lacks a portion of them. This sample has some 640,000 clones, with about 90% found just once.

The sequence came from a person aged 18-65 years who received the Ad26.COV2.S COVID-19 vaccine or a placebo. The chain employs TRBV6-5 and TRBJ1-2; 8 bases are shared with TRBD1. The sample was peripheral blood, taken in a trial of Ad26.COV2.S vaccine versus placebo. The CDR3: CASSYLADRGGYTF. CDR3 DNA: TGTGCCAGCAGTTATCTGGCTGACAGGGGTGGCTACACCTTC.